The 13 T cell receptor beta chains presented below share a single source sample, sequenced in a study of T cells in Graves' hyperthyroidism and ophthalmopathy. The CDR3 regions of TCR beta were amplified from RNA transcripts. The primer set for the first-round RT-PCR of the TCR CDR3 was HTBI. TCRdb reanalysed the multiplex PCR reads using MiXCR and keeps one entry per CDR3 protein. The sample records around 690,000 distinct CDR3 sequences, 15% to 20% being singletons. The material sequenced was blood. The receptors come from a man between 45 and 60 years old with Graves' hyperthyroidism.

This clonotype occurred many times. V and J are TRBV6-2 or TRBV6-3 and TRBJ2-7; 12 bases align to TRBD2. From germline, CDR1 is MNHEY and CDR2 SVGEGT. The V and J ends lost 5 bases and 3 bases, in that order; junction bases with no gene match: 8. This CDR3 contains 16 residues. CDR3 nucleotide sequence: TGTGCCAGCAGTGACAGACTAGCGGGAGTCGACTACGAGCAGTACTTC. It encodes CASSDRLAGVDYEQYF.

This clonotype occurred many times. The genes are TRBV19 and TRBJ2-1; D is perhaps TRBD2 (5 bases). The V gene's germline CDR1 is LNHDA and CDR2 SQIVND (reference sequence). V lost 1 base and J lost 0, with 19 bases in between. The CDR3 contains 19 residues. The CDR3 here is CASSIASASPYSSYNEQFF. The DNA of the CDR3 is TGTGCCAGTAGTATAGCGTCGGCTAGCCCTTACAGCTCCTACAATGAGCAGTTCTTC.

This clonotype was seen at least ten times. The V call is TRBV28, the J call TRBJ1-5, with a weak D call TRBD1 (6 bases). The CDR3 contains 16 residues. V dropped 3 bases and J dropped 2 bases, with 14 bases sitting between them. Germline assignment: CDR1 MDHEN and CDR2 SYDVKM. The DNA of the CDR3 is TGTGCCAGCAGTTTGGCAACAGGGTGGGGCAATCAGCCCCAGCATTTT. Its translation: CASSLATGWGNQPQHF.

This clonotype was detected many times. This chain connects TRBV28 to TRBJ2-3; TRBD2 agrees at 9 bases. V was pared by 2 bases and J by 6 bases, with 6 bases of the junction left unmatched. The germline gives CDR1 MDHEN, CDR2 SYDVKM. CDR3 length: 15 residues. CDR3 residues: CASSLGLAGMDTQYF. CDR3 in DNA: TGTGCCAGCAGTTTAGGGCTAGCGGGAATGGATACGCAGTATTTT.

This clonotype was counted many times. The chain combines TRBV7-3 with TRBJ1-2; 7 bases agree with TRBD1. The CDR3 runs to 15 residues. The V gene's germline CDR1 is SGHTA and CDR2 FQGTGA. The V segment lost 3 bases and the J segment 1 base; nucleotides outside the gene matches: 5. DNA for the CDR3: TGTGCCAGCAGCTTCCTGGACAGGATTAACTATGGCTACACCTTC. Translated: CASSFLDRINYGYTF. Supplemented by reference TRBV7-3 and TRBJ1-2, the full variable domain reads GAGVSQTPSNKVTEKGKYVELRCDPISGHTALYWYRQSLGQGPEFLIYFQGTGAADDSGLPNDRFFAVRPEGSVSTLKIQRTERGDSAVYLCASSFLDRINYGYTFGSGTRLTVV.

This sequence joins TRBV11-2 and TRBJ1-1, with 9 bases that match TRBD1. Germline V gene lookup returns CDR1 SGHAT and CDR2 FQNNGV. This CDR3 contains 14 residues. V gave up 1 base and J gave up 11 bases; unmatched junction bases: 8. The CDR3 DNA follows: TGTGCCAGCAGCTTAGGGACAGGGGCTTTTGAGGCTTTCTTT. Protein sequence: CASSLGTGAFEAFF.

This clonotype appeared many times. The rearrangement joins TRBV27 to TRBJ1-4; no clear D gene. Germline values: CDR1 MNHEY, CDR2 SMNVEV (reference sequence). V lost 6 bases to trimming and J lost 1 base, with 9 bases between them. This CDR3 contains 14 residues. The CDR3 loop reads CASRGDGTNEKLFF. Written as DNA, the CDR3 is TGTGCCAGCAGGGGAGACGGAACTAATGAAAAACTGTTTTTT. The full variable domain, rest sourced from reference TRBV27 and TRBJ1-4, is EAQVTQNPRYLITVTGKKLTVTCSQNMNHEYMSWYRQDPGLGLRQIYYSMNVEVTDKGDVPEGYKVSRKEKRNFPLILESPSPNQTSLYFCASRGDGTNEKLFFGSGTQLSVL.

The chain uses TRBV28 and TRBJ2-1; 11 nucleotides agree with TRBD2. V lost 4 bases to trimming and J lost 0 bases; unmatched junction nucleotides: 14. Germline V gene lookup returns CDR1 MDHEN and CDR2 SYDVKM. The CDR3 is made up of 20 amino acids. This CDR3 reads CASSSEGGTSGSSSYNEQFF. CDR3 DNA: TGTGCCAGCAGTTCGGAGGGCGGGACTAGCGGTTCAAGCTCCTACAATGAGCAGTTCTTC.

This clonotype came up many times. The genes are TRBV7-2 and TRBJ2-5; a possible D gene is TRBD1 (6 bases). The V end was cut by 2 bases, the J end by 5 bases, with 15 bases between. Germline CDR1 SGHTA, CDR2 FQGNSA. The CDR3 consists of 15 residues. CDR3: CASSLWRGGVETQYF. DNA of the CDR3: TGTGCCAGCAGCTTATGGCGAGGGGGAGTGGAGACCCAGTACTTC.

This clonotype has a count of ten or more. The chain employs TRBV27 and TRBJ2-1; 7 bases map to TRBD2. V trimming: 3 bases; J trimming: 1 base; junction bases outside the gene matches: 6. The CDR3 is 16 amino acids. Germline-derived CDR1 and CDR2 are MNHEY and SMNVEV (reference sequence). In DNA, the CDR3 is TGTGCCAGCAGTTTCAACGGGAGGTGGTCCTACAATGAGCAGTTCTTC. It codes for CASSFNGRWSYNEQFF.

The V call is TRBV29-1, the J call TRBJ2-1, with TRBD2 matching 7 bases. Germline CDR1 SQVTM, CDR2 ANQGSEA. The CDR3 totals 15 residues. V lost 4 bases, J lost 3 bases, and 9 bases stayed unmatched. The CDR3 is CSVARSGTDYNEQFF. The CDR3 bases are TGCAGCGTTGCAAGAAGCGGGACTGACTACAATGAGCAGTTCTTC.

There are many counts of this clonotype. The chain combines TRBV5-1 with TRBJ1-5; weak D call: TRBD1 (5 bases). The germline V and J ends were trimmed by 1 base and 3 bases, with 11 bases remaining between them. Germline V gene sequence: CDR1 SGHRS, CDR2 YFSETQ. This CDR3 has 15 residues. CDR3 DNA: TGCGCCAGCAGCTTGTTAGGGGCGGACAATCAGCCCCAGCATTTT. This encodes CASSLLGADNQPQHF.

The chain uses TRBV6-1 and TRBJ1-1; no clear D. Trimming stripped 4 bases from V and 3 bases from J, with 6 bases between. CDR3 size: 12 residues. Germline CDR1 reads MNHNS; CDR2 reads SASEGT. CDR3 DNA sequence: TGTGCCAGCAGTGGTCTGGACACTGAAGCTTTCTTT. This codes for CASSGLDTEAFF.